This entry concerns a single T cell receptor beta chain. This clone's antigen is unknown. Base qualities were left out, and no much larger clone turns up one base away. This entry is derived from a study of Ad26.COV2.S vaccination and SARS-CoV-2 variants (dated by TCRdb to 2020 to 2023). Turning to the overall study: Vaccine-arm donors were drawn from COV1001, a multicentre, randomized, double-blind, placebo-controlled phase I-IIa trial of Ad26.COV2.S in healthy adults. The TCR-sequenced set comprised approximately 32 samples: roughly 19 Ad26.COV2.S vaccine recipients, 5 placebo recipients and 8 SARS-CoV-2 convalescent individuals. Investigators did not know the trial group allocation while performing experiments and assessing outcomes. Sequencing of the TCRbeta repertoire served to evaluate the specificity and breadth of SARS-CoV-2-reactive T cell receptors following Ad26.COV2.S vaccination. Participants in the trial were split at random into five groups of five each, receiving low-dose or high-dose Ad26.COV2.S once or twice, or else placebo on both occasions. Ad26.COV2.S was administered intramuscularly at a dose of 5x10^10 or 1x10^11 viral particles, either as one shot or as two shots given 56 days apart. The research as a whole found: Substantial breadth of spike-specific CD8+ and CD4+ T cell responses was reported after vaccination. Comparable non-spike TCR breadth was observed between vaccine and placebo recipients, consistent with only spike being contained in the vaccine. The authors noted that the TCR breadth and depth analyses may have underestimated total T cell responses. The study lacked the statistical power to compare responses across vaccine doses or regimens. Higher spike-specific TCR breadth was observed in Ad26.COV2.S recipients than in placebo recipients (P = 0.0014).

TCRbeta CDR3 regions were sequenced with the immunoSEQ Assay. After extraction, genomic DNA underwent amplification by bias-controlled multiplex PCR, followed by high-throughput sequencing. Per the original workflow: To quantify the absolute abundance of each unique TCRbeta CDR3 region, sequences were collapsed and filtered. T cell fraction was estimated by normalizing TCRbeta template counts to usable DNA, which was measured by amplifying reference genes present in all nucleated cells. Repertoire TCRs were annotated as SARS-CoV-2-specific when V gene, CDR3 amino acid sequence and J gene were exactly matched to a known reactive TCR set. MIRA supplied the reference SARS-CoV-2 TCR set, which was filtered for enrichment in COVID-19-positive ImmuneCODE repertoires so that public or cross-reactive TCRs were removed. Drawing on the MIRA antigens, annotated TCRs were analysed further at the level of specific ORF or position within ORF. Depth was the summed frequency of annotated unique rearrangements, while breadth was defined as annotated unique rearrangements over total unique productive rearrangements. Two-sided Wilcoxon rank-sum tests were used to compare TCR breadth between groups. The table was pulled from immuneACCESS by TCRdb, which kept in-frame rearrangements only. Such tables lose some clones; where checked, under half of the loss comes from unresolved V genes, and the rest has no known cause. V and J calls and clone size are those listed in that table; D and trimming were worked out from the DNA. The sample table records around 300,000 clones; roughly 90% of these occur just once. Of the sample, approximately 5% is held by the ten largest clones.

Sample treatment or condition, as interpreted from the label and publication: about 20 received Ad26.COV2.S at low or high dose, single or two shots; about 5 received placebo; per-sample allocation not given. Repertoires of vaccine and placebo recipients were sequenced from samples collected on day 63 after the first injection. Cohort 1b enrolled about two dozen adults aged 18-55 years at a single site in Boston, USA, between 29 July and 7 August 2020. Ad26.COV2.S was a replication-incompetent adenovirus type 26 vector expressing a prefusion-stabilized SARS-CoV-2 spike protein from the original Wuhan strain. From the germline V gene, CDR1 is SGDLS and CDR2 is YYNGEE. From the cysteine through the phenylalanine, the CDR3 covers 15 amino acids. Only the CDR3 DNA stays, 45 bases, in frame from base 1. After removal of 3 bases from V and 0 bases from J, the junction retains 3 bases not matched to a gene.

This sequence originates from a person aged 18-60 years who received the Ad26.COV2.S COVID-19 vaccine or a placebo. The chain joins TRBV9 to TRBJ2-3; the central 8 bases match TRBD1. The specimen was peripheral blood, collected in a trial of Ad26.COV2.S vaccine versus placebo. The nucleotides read TGTGCCAGCAGCGACAGGGGGTTTAGCACAGATACGCAGTATTTT. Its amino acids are CASSDRGFSTDTQYF.